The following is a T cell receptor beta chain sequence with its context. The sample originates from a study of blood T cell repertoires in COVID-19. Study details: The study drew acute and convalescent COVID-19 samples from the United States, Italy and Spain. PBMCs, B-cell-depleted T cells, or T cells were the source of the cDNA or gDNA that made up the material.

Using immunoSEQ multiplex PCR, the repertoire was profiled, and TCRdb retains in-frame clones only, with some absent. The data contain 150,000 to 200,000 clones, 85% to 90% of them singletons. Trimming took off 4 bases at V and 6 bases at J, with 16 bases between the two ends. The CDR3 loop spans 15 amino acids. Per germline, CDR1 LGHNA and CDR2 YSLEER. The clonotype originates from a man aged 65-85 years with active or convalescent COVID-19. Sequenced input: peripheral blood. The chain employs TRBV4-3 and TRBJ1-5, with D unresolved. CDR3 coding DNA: TGCGCCAGCAGCCGATCAGATTCACGGGGTCAGCCCCAGCATTTT. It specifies CASSRSDSRGQPQHF.